There are a few counts of the clone carrying this TCR beta chain. This entry belongs to a study of blood T cell repertoires in COVID-19. Study context: Sites in the United States, Italy and Spain provided acute and convalescent COVID-19 samples. T cells, B-cell-depleted T cells, or PBMCs provided the cDNA or gDNA that served as material.

Original processing methods: From reference gene primer amplification, estimates of nucleated cell counts were derived. Data came from immunoSEQ multiplex PCR; TCRdb stores just in-frame clones and leaves some out. V and J calls and clone size come straight from that table; D and trimming were deduced from the DNA. The sample records approximately 80,000 clones, 70% to 80% being singletons. The CDR3 runs to 16 residues. V dropped 2 bases and J dropped 4; count of bases not matched to a gene: 5. Germline CDR1 KGHSH, CDR2 LQKENI. The source material was peripheral blood. This chain connects TRBV18 to TRBJ2-2; 9 bases agree with TRBD2. This clonotype originated in a man aged 45-65 years with active or convalescent COVID-19. The CDR3 nucleotides read TGTGCCAGCTCACCAGAAGGTAGCGGGGGCACCGGGGAGCTGTTTTTT. Translating it yields CASSPEGSGGTGELFF. Full variable domain (remainder filled in from reference TRBV18 and TRBJ2-2): NAGVMQNPRHLVRRRGQEARLRCSPMKGHSHVYWYRQLPEEGLKFMVYLQKENIIDESGMPKERFSAEFPKEGPSILRIQQVVRGDSAAYFCASSPEGSGGTGELFFGEGSRLTVL.